A single sample is the source of the 25 T cell receptor beta chains below, sequenced in a study of cytomegalovirus exposure and HLA in healthy donors (TCRdb year 2017). The library came from the immunoSEQ multiplex PCR assay. For the multiplex PCR, a mixture combining 60 forward primers for TCR Vbeta segments and 13 reverse primers for TCR Jbeta segments was used. What TCRdb holds here is the immuneACCESS table cut down to in-frame rearrangements. Part of the clones is not present; checked against another copy, under half of the missing clones reflect an unresolved V gene, and the others are unexplained. The record for this sample contains some 110,000 clones. Clones ranked in the top ten supply less than 4.5% of the sample. Specimen: PBMCs. All receptors come from a man aged 25 to 45 in good health and CMV-seronegative.

This chain uses TRBV5-6 with TRBJ1-6, with 7 positions matching TRBD1. This CDR3 is built from 17 residues. CDR1 and CDR2 (germline): SGHDT, YYEEEE. Trimming took 4 bases from V and 0 from J; bases not matched to a gene: 7. CDR3 loop: CASSLPAGGSYNSPLHF. The CDR3 DNA reads TGTGCCAGCAGCCTACCCGCAGGGGGCTCCTATAATTCACCCCTCCACTTT. Looking up the rest from reference TRBV5-6 and TRBJ1-6 gives the full variable domain: DAGVTQSPTHLIKTRGQQVTLRCSPKSGHDTVSWYQQALGQGPQFIFQYYEEEERQRGNFPDRFSGHQFPNYSSELNVNALLLGDSALYLCASSLPAGGSYNSPLHFGNGTRLTVT.

The chain carries TRBV1 and TRBJ2-1; TRBD2, as called in the table, went unchecked against the DNA. TRBV1 has pseudogene status. This CDR3 spans 15 amino acids. The CDR3 spells CTSSHPAGPYNEQFF. The CDR3 DNA reads as TGCACCAGCAGCCACCCAGCGGGGCCCTACAATGAGCAGTTCTTC.

The chain employs TRBV5-1 and TRBJ2-6; D gene ambiguous. Germline-derived CDR1 and CDR2 are SGHRS and YFSETQ. The CDR3 has 15 residues. The V gene lost 4 bases and the J gene lost 2 bases, with 10 bases spanning the gap. The CDR3 DNA reads as TGCGCCAGCAGCACAGAGCTAACTGGGGCCAACGTCCTGACTTTC. Amino acids: CASSTELTGANVLTF. Based on the CDR3 plus reference TRBV5-1 and TRBJ2-6, the full variable domain is KAGVTQTPRYLIKTRGQQVTLSCSPISGHRSVSWYQQTPGQGLQFLFEYFSETQRNKGNFPGRFSGRQFSNSRSEMNVSTLELGDSALYLCASSTELTGANVLTFGAGSRLTVL.

V is TRBV29-1 and J is TRBJ2-1; tentative D call: TRBD2 (7 bases). The CDR3 loop spans 11 amino acids. CDR1 and CDR2 (germline): SQVTM, ANQGSEA. V lost 6 bases and J 9 bases, leaving 12 bases between the germline ends. DNA for the CDR3: TGCAGCGTACAAGGGGGGGGTGAGCAGTTCTTC. This sequence encodes CSVQGGGEQFF.

The CDR3 DNA is TGCGCCAGCAGCTTGACGACAGGGGGCGGCAAATACTACGAGCAGTACTTC. This translates into CASSLTTGGGKYYEQYF. The chain combines TRBV5-1 with TRBJ2-7, with TRBD1 matching 10 bases. The V and J ends lost 1 base and 3 bases, in that order; junction bases with no gene match: 10. CDR1 SGHRS and CDR2 YFSETQ come from the germline V gene. The CDR3 consists of 17 residues.

J is TRBJ2-1 and V is TRBV6-5, with D maybe TRBD1 (6 bases). The germline V gene has CDR1 MNHEY and CDR2 SVGAGI. Trimming shortened V by 6 bases and J by 4 bases, and 16 bases separated the two germline ends. CDR3 size: 15 residues. CDR3 amino acids: CASSQNTDRYNEQFF. CDR3 bases: TGTGCCAGCAGCCAGAACACGGACAGATACAATGAGCAGTTCTTC.

The V gene is TRBV5-1, the J gene TRBJ1-6; D is possibly TRBD1 (6 bases). V dropped 4 bases and J dropped 7 bases, with 15 bases sitting between them. The CDR3 consists of 15 residues. Germline loops: CDR1 SGHRS, CDR2 YFSETQ. This chain's CDR3 is CASSPGTGSNSPLHF. In DNA, the CDR3 is TGCGCCAGCAGCCCTGGAACAGGGTCGAATTCACCCCTCCACTTT.

This chain joins TRBV18 and TRBJ2-7; 10 bases are shared with TRBD1. The CDR3 length is 17 residues. Looked up from germline, CDR1 is KGHSH and CDR2 is LQKENI. The ends lost 6 bases at V and 5 bases at J; junction bases unmatched: 16. This CDR3 is CASSQAWLRDRGHEQYF. CDR3 nucleotide sequence: TGTGCCAGCTCCCAGGCCTGGCTCCGGGACAGGGGCCACGAGCAGTACTTC. Complete variable domain (other parts from reference TRBV18 and TRBJ2-7): NAGVMQNPRHLVRRRGQEARLRCSPMKGHSHVYWYRQLPEEGLKFMVYLQKENIIDESGMPKERFSAEFPKEGPSILRIQQVVRGDSAAYFCASSQAWLRDRGHEQYFGPGTRLTVT.

The rearrangement links TRBV10-3 to TRBJ2-1; 8 bases map to TRBD2. Per the germline V gene, CDR1 is ENHRY and CDR2 is SYGVKD. This CDR3 has 13 amino acids. After removal of 9 bases from V and 2 bases from J, the junction contained 3 bases not matched to a gene. This CDR3 is CAITGGPYNEQFF. CDR3 DNA sequence: TGTGCCATAACGGGGGGGCCCTACAATGAGCAGTTCTTC.

V usage is TRBV18 and J usage is TRBJ2-6; TRBD1 aligns across 7 bases. The CDR3 runs 15 residues. With 8 bases clipped from V and 3 bases from J, the junction kept 7 bases outside the gene matches. The germline V gene has CDR1 KGHSH and CDR2 LQKENI. CDR3 amino acids: CASTITGDGANVLTF. DNA for the CDR3: TGTGCCAGCACCATAACAGGGGATGGGGCCAACGTCCTGACTTTC.

The chain joins TRBV25-1 to TRBJ2-3; no definite D call. The ends were cut back, 3 bases at V and 5 bases at J, with 3 bases in the middle. This CDR3 has 11 residues. Germline CDR1 reads MGHDK; CDR2 reads SYGVNS. CDR3 loop: CASSDQDTQYF. The CDR3 DNA reads TGTGCCAGCAGTGACCAAGATACGCAGTATTTT.

V is TRBV9 and J is TRBJ2-1, with D possibly being TRBD2 (5 bases). The V end was cut by 1 base, the J end by 3 bases, with 11 bases between. The CDR3 consists of 15 residues. Germline CDR1 and CDR2: SGDLS and YYNGEE. CDR3 amino acids: CASSVSSGDYNEQFF. CDR3 bases: TGTGCCAGCAGCGTATCCAGCGGAGACTACAATGAGCAGTTCTTC.

V is TRBV19 and J is TRBJ2-7; perhaps TRBD1 as D (5 bases). V lost 6 bases, J lost 4 bases, and 7 bases lay in between. The V gene's germline CDR1 is LNHDA and CDR2 SQIVND (reference sequence). The CDR3 contains 11 residues. The CDR3 loop is CASSTGYEQYF. The CDR3 nucleotides are TGTGCCAGTAGCACAGGATACGAGCAGTACTTC.

As to this clone: The sample has other DNA sequences that encode this CDR3 too. The chain links TRBV2 to TRBJ2-5; 10 positions match TRBD2. The ends lost 3 bases at V and 5 bases at J; junction bases unmatched: 12. The CDR3 loop spans 17 amino acids. CDR1 is SNHLY and CDR2 is FYNNEI in the germline V gene. The CDR3 DNA sequence: TGTGCCAGCAGTGAGCCCCCTCAGCGGGGGGGCATGGAGACCCAGTACTTC. Translated, it gives CASSEPPQRGGMETQYF.

The chain carries TRBV14 and TRBJ1-1; 10 bases agree with TRBD1. The trim removed 3 bases at V and 9 bases at J, leaving 7 bases unmatched. CDR3 length: 14 amino acids. Germline V gives CDR1 SGHDN, CDR2 FVKESK. The CDR3 region has the DNA TGTGCCAGCAGCCAGCTTCTGACAGGGGGCAAAGCTTTCTTT. It yields the protein CASSQLLTGGKAFF.

The rearrangement uses TRBV15 and TRBJ2-5; 13 bases fit TRBD2. The CDR3 consists of 16 residues. Germline V lookup: CDR1 LNHNV, CDR2 YYDKDF (reference sequence). Trimming removed 4 bases from V and 1 base from J; junction bases left unmatched: 3. The CDR3 sequence: CATSKGLAGVQETQYF. DNA of the CDR3: TGTGCCACCAGCAAAGGACTAGCGGGGGTCCAAGAGACCCAGTACTTC.

V gene TRBV5-6 combines with J gene TRBJ1-1; 11 bases map to TRBD1. CDR3 length: 16 residues. The germline V gene encodes CDR1 SGHDT and CDR2 YYEEEE. Trimming at V came to 4 bases and at J to 0 bases, leaving 5 bases not matched to a gene. The CDR3 loop reads CASSRRDRGMNTEAFF. The CDR3, as DNA: TGTGCCAGCAGCAGGCGGGACAGGGGGATGAACACTGAAGCTTTCTTT.

This chain joins TRBV5-4 and TRBJ1-2; 8 bases align to TRBD1. This CDR3 has 16 residues. V was clipped by 3 bases and J by 2 bases; unmatched bases: 9. Germline V gene sequence: CDR1 SGHNT, CDR2 YYREEE (reference sequence). CDR3 amino acids: CASSSPGRGQNYGYTF. In DNA, the CDR3 is TGTGCCAGCAGCTCCCCGGGCAGGGGGCAAAACTATGGCTACACCTTC.

This chain uses TRBV4-2 with TRBJ2-1, with 10 bases fitting TRBD2. The V segment lost 0 bases and the J segment 0 bases; nucleotides outside the gene matches: 11. CDR1 is LGHNA and CDR2 is YNFKEQ in the germline V gene. The CDR3 is made up of 20 amino acids. The CDR3 sequence is CASSQDPVAGGESSYNEQFF. CDR3 DNA: TGTGCCAGCAGCCAAGATCCCGTAGCGGGGGGCGAGAGCTCCTACAATGAGCAGTTCTTC.

J is TRBJ1-2 and V is TRBV4-2; possible D gene TRBD1, 5 bases. The CDR3 runs to 14 residues. CDR1 and CDR2 from the germline V gene are LGHNA and YNFKEQ. V lost 0 bases and J lost 5, with 10 bases in between. The CDR3 bases are TGTGCCAGCAGCCAAGATGGGCAGGGATATGGCTACACCTTC. As protein: CASSQDGQGYGYTF.

This sequence joins TRBV2 and TRBJ2-3, with D unclear. Germline V gives CDR1 SNHLY, CDR2 FYNNEI. The V and J ends lost 6 bases and 3 bases respectively, with 10 bases between them. The CDR3 loop spans 13 amino acids. The CDR3 here is CASRGEATDTQYF. CDR3 sequence (DNA): TGTGCCAGCAGAGGAGAAGCGACAGATACGCAGTATTTT.

The rearrangement joins TRBV19 to TRBJ2-1, with unresolved D. Germline V CDR1 and CDR2: LNHDA, SQIVND (reference sequence). The CDR3 extends over 15 amino acids. V lost 2 bases and J 0 bases, leaving 8 bases between the germline ends. CDR3 protein: CASSISQASYNEQFF. CDR3 in DNA: TGTGCCAGTAGTATATCCCAGGCCTCCTACAATGAGCAGTTCTTC.

The chain couples TRBV11-2 to TRBJ1-6; D is uncertain. From germline, CDR1 is SGHAT and CDR2 FQNNGV. CDR3 length: 15 amino acids. V lost 7 bases and J lost 8, with 18 bases in between. CDR3: CASTPRGGGHSPLHF. The CDR3 DNA is TGTGCCAGCACCCCACGGGGAGGAGGTCATTCACCCCTCCACTTT. Full variable domain (outside the CDR3, taken from reference TRBV11-2 and TRBJ1-6): EAGVAQSPRYKIIEKRQSVAFWCNPISGHATLYWYQQILGQGPKLLIQFQNNGVVDDSQLPKDRFSAERLKGVDSTLKIQPAKLEDSAVYLCASTPRGGGHSPLHFGNGTRLTVT.

The chain links TRBV5-8 to TRBJ1-5; TRBD1 agrees at 10 bases. V dropped 5 bases and J dropped 5; count of bases not matched to a gene: 7. This CDR3 region has 15 residues. Germline-derived CDR1 and CDR2 are SGHTS and YDEGEE. CDR3 sequence: CASSRGQGRDQPQHF. CDR3 DNA sequence: TGTGCCAGCAGTCGGGGACAGGGGAGGGATCAGCCCCAGCATTTT. Filled out from reference TRBV5-8 and TRBJ1-5, the complete variable domain reads EAGVTQSPTHLIKTRGQQATLRCSPISGHTSVYWYQQALGLGLQFLLWYDEGEERNRGNFPPRFSGRQFPNYSSELNVNALELEDSALYLCASSRGQGRDQPQHFGDGTRLSIL.

Note on this clone: Within the sample, other DNA sequences also encode this same CDR3. The V gene is TRBV6-5, the J gene TRBJ2-3, with D maybe TRBD1 (6 bases). This CDR3 is 16 amino acids long. Trimming pared 2 bases from V and 2 bases from J, leaving 14 bases between. Germline values: CDR1 MNHEY, CDR2 SVGAGI. The CDR3 spells CASSYVRGSNTDTQYF. DNA of the CDR3: TGTGCCAGCAGTTACGTCAGGGGTTCAAACACAGATACGCAGTATTTT.